The 4 T cell receptor beta chains reported below all come from one sample, sequenced in a study of shared clonotypes between healthy human individuals. The method was immunoSEQ multiplex PCR; TCRdb's version includes in-frame clones alone and lacks a portion of them. The table lists about 700,000 clones, 92% of them singletons, with roughly 22% in the top ten. As defined, naive CD8 cells were CD45RO-negative and positively selected for CCR7, with terminally differentiated effector memory CD45RA+ cells excluded. Material for sequencing was naive CD8+ T cells sorted from blood. Receptors originate from a man aged 25 to 40 in good health.

The chain recombines TRBV7-9 with TRBJ1-2; the match to TRBD1 covers 7 bases. CDR1 is SEHNR and CDR2 is FQNEAQ in the germline V gene (reference sequence). V gave up 6 bases and J gave up 8 bases; unmatched junction bases: 9. The CDR3 contains 13 residues. The CDR3 DNA is TGTGCCAGCAGTTCCTCAGGGGGTTACGGCTACACCTTC. It yields the protein CASSSSGGYGYTF.

The V call is TRBV4-1, the J call TRBJ2-7, with 8 nucleotides matching TRBD1. From germline, CDR1 is MGHRA and CDR2 YSYEKL. V gave up 1 base and J gave up 5 bases; unmatched junction bases: 13. The CDR3 runs 17 residues. The CDR3 DNA reads TGCGCCAGCAGCCAAGTTCCCTTCGGGACAGGTTCGGACGAGCAGTACTTC. As protein: CASSQVPFGTGSDEQYF.

The CDR3 reads CASSLNGFNQPQHF. The CDR3 DNA follows: TGTGCCAGCAGTTTGAATGGTTTCAATCAGCCCCAGCATTTT. The genes are TRBV27 and TRBJ1-5; D is ambiguous. This CDR3 region has 14 residues. From germline, CDR1 is MNHEY and CDR2 SMNVEV (reference sequence). The V end was cut by 3 bases, the J end by 3 bases, with 9 bases between.

The chain uses TRBV27 and TRBJ1-5; D uncertain. This CDR3 has 12 residues. Trimming left V 5 bases short and J 3 bases short, with 5 bases between. CDR1 and CDR2 (germline): MNHEY, SMNVEV (reference sequence). The CDR3 sequence is CASSQVNQPQHF. Written as DNA, the CDR3 is TGTGCCAGCAGTCAGGTCAATCAGCCCCAGCATTTT.